Following are 9 T cell receptor beta chains from one sample sequenced in a study of blood T cell repertoires in COVID-19. The repertoire was sequenced with immunoSEQ multiplex PCR; TCRdb's copy has only in-frame clones and lacks some. The data hold 200,000 to 250,000 clones, with under 90% observed a single time. The source material was peripheral blood. Source of these receptors: a woman over 75 with active or convalescent COVID-19.

The sample holds a few counts of this clone. The rearrangement joins TRBV1 to TRBJ2-1; TRBD1 is the table's D call and was not checked against the DNA. TRBV1 is recorded as a pseudogene. The CDR3 is 15 amino acids. The CDR3 DNA is TGCACCAGCAGCCAAGTTTGTGGGGCGTACAATGAGCAGTTCTTC. Encoded protein: CTSSQVCGAYNEQFF.

The V call is TRBV7-6, the J call TRBJ1-3, with TRBD1 matching 7 bases. J lost 0 bases, V lost 5 bases, and 4 bases had no gene match. Germline CDR1 is SGHVS and CDR2 is FNYEAQ. The CDR3 has 15 residues. This chain's CDR3 is CASSMGQPSGNTIYF. CDR3 bases: TGTGCCAGCAGCATGGGACAGCCCTCTGGAAACACCATATATTTT.

The chain recombines TRBV24-1 with TRBJ1-2, with D perhaps TRBD1 (6 bases). Germline V gene lookup returns CDR1 KGHDR and CDR2 SFDVKD. The CDR3 extends over 14 amino acids. Trimming took off 3 bases at V and 5 bases at J, with 12 bases between the two ends. CDR3: CATSDTPGVYGYTF. The CDR3 nucleotides read TGTGCCACCAGTGATACTCCAGGGGTGTATGGCTACACCTTC.

This chain uses TRBV5-1 with TRBJ1-2; the D is unclear. Between the trimmed V and J ends, which lost 3 bases and 8 bases, there was a span of 14 bases. Germline V gene data show CDR1 as SGHRS and CDR2 as YFSETQ. The CDR3 is 13 amino acids. This CDR3 reads CASSSSGLWGYTF. In nucleotides, the CDR3 is TGCGCCAGCAGCTCCTCAGGATTATGGGGCTACACCTTC.

The chain has TRBV2 and TRBJ2-2; 12 nucleotides agree with TRBD2. CDR1 is SNHLY, CDR2 FYNNEI, per germline. The CDR3 runs to 16 residues. The ends lost 6 bases at V and 6 bases at J; junction bases unmatched: 8. CDR3 region: CASRDPSGGASGELFF. CDR3 DNA sequence: TGTGCCAGCAGGGACCCTAGCGGGGGGGCGTCCGGGGAGCTGTTTTTT.

The J gene is TRBJ1-6, the V gene TRBV4-1; D is unresolved. Deletions cut 1 base from V and 5 bases from J, with 9 bases between. In germline, CDR1 is MGHRA, CDR2 YSYEKL. The CDR3 is 15 amino acids. The CDR3 is CASSQGLQNNSPLHF. In DNA, the CDR3 is TGCGCCAGCAGCCAAGGACTCCAGAATAATTCACCCCTCCACTTT.

This clone was recorded a few times. The rearrangement uses TRBV6-1 and TRBJ1-3, with TRBD1 as a possible D gene (5 bases). With 2 bases removed from V and 4 bases from J, the gap between germline ends came to 12 bases. Per germline, CDR1 MNHNS and CDR2 SASEGT. The CDR3 runs to 15 residues. The CDR3 region has the DNA TGTGCCAGCAGTGAATTTATAGGGGTGGGAAACACCATATATTTT. As protein: CASSEFIGVGNTIYF.

The CDR3 region is CASSPGTGGYGYTF. DNA of the CDR3: TGTGCCAGCAGCCCAGGGACAGGAGGTTATGGCTACACCTTC. The chain employs TRBV11-2 and TRBJ1-2; 8 positions match TRBD1. The CDR3 consists of 14 residues. Trimming removed 5 bases from V and 5 bases from J; junction bases left unmatched: 7. The germline gives CDR1 SGHAT, CDR2 FQNNGV.

This clone turned up a few times. This chain uses TRBV7-2 with TRBJ1-1; 7 bases are a match to TRBD1. The J segment lost 3 bases and the V segment lost 5 bases, leaving 3 bases of the junction unmatched. Germline CDR1 reads SGHTA; CDR2 reads FQGNSA. This CDR3 region has 13 residues. CDR3 protein: CASSLRGYTEAFF. The CDR3 nucleotides are TGTGCCAGCAGCCTCAGGGGGTACACTGAAGCTTTCTTT. Combining the CDR3 with reference TRBV7-2 and TRBJ1-1 gives the whole variable domain GAGVSQSPSNKVTEKGKDVELRCDPISGHTALYWYRQSLGQGLEFLIYFQGNSAPDKSGLPSDRFSAERTGGSVSTLTIQRTQQEDSAVYLCASSLRGYTEAFFGQGTRLTVV.